This T cell receptor (beta chain) was recovered during a study of low-dose radiotherapy and immunotherapy resistance in tumors. For the study at large: The regimen for patients comprised intravenous nivolumab 240 mg every two weeks plus intravenous ipilimumab 1 mg/kg every six weeks. Every two weeks, cyclophosphamide 200 mg/m2 was infused one day before radiation plus immunotherapy. Patients took oral aspirin 300 mg daily for four cycles from cycle 1 day 1.

The time point is: after trial treatment. The treatment denotes: LDRT plus nivolumab, ipilimumab, low-dose cyclophosphamide and aspirin (RACIN trial). The therapy administered to donors comprised nivolumab, ipilimumab, aspirin, low-dose cyclophosphamide and low-dose radiotherapy. This clonotype was picked up many times. V shed 5 bases and J shed 5 bases, with 15 bases lying between them. The germline V gene encodes CDR1 DFQATT and CDR2 SNEGSKA (reference sequence). The CDR3 runs to 13 residues. Gene-specific TRAV and TRBV primers were used for first-strand cDNA, covering alpha and beta chains. Using a constant-region primer together with a V-primer adapter, TCRs were subjected to about 18 PCR cycles of amplification. One entry per CDR3 protein results from TCRdb running MiXCR on the reads. This table has about 80,000 distinct CDR3 sequences, 17% appearing once.

The sample in question was PBMCs, obtained after low-dose radiotherapy plus immunotherapy. This chain joins TRBV20-1 and TRBJ2-5; D may correspond to TRBD1 or TRBD2 (5 bases each). The origin of this receptor is a male donor with prostate cancer. The DNA of the CDR3 is TGCAGTGCTCCACAGTCGGGGCGGGAGACCCAGTACTTC. The encoded protein is CSAPQSGRETQYF.